This T cell receptor (beta chain) was sequenced for a study of T cell responses to AZD1222 COVID-19 vaccine. As concerns this clone: Its cognate antigen is unknown.

It was second doses at about 4 or about 12 weeks that were pooled. Looked up from germline, CDR1 is SGHAT and CDR2 is FQNNGV. Deletions cut 5 bases from V and 1 base from J, with 8 bases between. The CDR3 is made up of 13 amino acids. Clones were sequenced by immunoSEQ multiplex PCR, and TCRdb holds only the in-frame ones, with some missing. The repertoire consists of 70,000 to 100,000 clones, with 70% to 90% occurring once and the leading ten covering roughly 3.1%. Overall study results and limits: Close to half of spike-specific TCRs reportedly recognize unmutated variant regions. The CD4 TCRs associated with vaccination extended across spike and predominated at 160-218 and 743-854. Clonal diversity was possibly underestimated; the donors were predominantly white British and more often female.

Sequences were derived from peripheral blood, sampled 28 days after the second AZD1222 dose. This TCR derives from an adult who received the AZD1222 COVID-19 vaccine. The rearrangement links TRBV11-2 to TRBJ1-1; maybe TRBD1 (6 bases). The CDR3 region is CASSQGWNTEAFF. CDR3 nucleotide sequence: TGTGCCAGCAGCCAGGGGTGGAACACTGAAGCTTTCTTT.